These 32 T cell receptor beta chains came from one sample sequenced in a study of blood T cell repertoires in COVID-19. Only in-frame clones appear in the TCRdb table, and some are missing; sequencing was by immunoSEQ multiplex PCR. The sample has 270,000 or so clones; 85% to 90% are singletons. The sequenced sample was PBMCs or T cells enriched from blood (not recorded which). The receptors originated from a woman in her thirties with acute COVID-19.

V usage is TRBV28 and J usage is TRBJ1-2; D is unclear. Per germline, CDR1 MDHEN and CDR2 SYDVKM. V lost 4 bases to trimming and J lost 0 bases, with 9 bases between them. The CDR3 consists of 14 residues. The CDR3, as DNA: TGTGCCAGCAGTTCTACCTTCACTAACTATGGCTACACCTTC. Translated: CASSSTFTNYGYTF.

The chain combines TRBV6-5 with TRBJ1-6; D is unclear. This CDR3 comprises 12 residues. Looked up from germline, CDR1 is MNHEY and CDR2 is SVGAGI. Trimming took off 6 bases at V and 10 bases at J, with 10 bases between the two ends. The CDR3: CASRTQESPLHF. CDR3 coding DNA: TGTGCCAGCAGGACCCAGGAATCACCCCTCCACTTT.

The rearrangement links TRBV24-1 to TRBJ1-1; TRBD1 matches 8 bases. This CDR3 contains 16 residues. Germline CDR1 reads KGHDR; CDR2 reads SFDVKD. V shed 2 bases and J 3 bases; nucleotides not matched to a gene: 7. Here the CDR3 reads CATSDSRQGWYTEAFF. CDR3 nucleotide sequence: TGTGCCACCAGTGATTCAAGACAGGGGTGGTACACTGAAGCTTTCTTT.

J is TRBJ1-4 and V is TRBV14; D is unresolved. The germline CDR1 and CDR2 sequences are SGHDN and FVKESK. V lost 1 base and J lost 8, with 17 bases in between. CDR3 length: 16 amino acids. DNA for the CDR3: TGTGCCAGCAGCCAAGTATTCATGGGAGACGGGGAAAAACTGTTTTTT. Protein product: CASSQVFMGDGEKLFF.

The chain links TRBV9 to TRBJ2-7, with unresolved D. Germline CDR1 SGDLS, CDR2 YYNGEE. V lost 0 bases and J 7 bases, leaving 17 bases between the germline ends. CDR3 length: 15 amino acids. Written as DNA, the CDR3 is TGTGCCAGCAGCGTAGTACCGGAGTTCTTTGAGGAGCAGTACTTC. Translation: CASSVVPEFFEEQYF. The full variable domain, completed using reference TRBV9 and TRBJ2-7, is DSGVTQTPKHLITATGQRVTLRCSPRSGDLSVYWYQQSLDQGLQFLIQYYNGEERAKGNILERFSAQQFPDLHSELNLSSLELGDSALYFCASSVVPEFFEEQYFGPGTRLTVT.

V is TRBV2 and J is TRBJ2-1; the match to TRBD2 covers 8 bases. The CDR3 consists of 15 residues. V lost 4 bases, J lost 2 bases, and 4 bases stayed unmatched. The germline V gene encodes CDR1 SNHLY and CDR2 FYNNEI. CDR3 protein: CASSVDGGAYNEQFF. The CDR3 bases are TGTGCCAGCAGTGTAGACGGGGGGGCCTACAATGAGCAGTTCTTC.

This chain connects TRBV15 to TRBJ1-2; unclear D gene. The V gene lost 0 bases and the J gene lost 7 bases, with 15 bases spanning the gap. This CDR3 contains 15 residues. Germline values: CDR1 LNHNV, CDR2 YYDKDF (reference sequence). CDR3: CATSRDRVTGIGYTF. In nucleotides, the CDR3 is TGTGCCACCAGCAGAGATCGGGTCACCGGTATTGGCTACACCTTC.

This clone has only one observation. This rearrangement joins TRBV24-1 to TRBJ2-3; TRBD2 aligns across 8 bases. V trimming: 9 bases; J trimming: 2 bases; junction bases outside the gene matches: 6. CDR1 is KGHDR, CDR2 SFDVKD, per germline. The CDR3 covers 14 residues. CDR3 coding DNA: TGTGCCACCGGGGCGGGAGGAATCACAGATACGCAGTATTTT. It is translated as CATGAGGITDTQYF.

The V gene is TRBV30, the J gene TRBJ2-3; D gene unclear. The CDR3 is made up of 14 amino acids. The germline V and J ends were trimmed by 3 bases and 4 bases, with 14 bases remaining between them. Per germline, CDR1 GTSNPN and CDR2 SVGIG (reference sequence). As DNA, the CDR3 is TGTGCCTGGAGGGCTGCTTGGAGTGCAGATACGCAGTATTTT. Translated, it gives CAWRAAWSADTQYF.

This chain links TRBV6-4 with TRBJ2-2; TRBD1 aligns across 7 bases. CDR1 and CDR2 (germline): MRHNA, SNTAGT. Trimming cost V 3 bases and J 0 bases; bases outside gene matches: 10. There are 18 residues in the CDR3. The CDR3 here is CASSEPGHRGTNTGELFF. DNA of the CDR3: TGTGCCAGCAGTGAGCCGGGTCACAGGGGAACGAACACCGGGGAGCTGTTTTTT.

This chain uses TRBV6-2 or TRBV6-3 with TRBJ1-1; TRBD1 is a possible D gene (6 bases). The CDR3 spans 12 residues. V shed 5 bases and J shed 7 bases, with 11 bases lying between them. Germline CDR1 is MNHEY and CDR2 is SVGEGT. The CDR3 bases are TGTGCCAGCAGTAAAACAGGGTTTGAAGCTTTCTTT. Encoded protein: CASSKTGFEAFF.

The chain's CDR3 is CASSDRGVSFNEQFF. The CDR3 DNA reads as TGTGCCAGCAGTGACAGGGGAGTCTCCTTTAATGAGCAGTTCTTC. V usage is TRBV2 and J usage is TRBJ2-1; D possibly corresponds to TRBD1 (6 bases). This CDR3 has 15 amino acids. The germline V and J ends were trimmed by 3 bases and 7 bases, with 16 bases remaining between them. From germline, CDR1 is SNHLY and CDR2 FYNNEI.

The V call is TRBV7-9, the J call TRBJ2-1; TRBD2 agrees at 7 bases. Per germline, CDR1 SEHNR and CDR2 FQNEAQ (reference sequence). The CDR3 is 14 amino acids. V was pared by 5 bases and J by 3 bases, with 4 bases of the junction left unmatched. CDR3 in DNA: TGTGCCAGCAGCCCTCCTAGCGGCTACAATGAGCAGTTCTTC. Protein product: CASSPPSGYNEQFF.

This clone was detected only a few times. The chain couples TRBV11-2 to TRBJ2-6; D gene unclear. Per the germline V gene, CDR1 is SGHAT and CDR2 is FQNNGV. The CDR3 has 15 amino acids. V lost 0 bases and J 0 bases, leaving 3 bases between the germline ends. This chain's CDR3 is CASSLDNSGANVLTF. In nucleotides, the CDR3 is TGTGCCAGCAGCTTAGATAACTCTGGGGCCAACGTCCTGACTTTC.

CDR3 loop: CASSEELADNEQFF. The DNA of the CDR3 is TGCGCCAGCAGTGAGGAACTAGCGGACAATGAGCAGTTCTTC. The V call is TRBV10-2, the J call TRBJ2-1; 8 bases agree with TRBD2. The CDR3 consists of 14 residues. Germline CDR1 reads WSHSY; CDR2 reads SAAADI. Trimming at V came to 2 bases and at J to 5 bases, leaving 2 bases not matched to a gene.

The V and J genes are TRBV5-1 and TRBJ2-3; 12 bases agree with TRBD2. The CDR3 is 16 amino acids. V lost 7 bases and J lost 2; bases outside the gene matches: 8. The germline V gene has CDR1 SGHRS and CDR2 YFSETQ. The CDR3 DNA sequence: TGCGCCAGCTCCTGGACTAGCGGGAAGGACACAGATACGCAGTATTTT. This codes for CASSWTSGKDTDTQYF. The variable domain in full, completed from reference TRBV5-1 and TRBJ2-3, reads KAGVTQTPRYLIKTRGQQVTLSCSPISGHRSVSWYQQTPGQGLQFLFEYFSETQRNKGNFPGRFSGRQFSNSRSEMNVSTLELGDSALYLCASSWTSGKDTDTQYFGPGTRLTVL.

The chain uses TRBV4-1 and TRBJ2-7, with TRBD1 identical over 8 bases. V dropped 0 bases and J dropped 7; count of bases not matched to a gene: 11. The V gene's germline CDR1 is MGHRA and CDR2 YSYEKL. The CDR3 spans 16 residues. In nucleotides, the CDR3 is TGCGCCAGCAGCCAAGATGCAGGACAGGGTGTCTGGGAGCAGTACTTC. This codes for CASSQDAGQGVWEQYF.

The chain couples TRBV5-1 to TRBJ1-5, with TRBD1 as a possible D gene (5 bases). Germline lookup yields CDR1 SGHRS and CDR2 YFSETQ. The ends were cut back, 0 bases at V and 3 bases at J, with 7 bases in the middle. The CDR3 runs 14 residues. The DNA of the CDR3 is TGCGCCAGCAGCTTGGGGGGCTACAATCAGCCCCAGCATTTT. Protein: CASSLGGYNQPQHF.

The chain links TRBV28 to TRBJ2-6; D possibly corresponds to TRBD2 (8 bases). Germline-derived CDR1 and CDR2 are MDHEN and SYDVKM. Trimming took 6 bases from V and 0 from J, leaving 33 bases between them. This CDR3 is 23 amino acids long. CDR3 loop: CASSREGPWTYGTEGSGANVLTF. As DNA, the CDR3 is TGTGCCAGCAGCCGGGAGGGTCCCTGGACCTACGGGACAGAAGGCTCTGGGGCCAACGTCCTGACTTTC.

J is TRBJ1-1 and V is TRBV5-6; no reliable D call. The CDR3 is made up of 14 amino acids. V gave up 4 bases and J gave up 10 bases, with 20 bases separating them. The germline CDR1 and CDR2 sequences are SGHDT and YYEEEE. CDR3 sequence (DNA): TGTGCCAGCAGCACCAGAGACCGGGGATCTGGAGCTTTCTTT. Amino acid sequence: CASSTRDRGSGAFF.

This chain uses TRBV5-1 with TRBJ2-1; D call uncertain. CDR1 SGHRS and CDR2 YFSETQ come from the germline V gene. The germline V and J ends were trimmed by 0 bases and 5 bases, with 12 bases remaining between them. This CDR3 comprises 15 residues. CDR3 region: CASSLGNSRDNEQFF. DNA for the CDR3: TGCGCCAGCAGCTTGGGGAACTCTCGGGACAATGAGCAGTTCTTC. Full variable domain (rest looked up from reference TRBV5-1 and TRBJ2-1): KAGVTQTPRYLIKTRGQQVTLSCSPISGHRSVSWYQQTPGQGLQFLFEYFSETQRNKGNFPGRFSGRQFSNSRSEMNVSTLELGDSALYLCASSLGNSRDNEQFFGPGTRLTVL.

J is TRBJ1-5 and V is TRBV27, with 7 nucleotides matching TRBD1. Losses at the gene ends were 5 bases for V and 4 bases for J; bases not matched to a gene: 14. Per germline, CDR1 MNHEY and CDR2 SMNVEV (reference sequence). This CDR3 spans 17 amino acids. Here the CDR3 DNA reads TGTGCCAGCAGTAGTAGGGGGCCTGGATTTGGGAATCAGCCCCAGCATTTT. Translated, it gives CASSSRGPGFGNQPQHF.

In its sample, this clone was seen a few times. CDR3 nucleotides: TGTGCCAGCGCAGCGTGGTCTCTCAGACAGGATTCACCCCTCCACTTT. This codes for CASAAWSLRQDSPLHF. The gene calls are TRBV11-2 and TRBJ1-6; D may be TRBD1 (6 bases). The CDR3 runs 16 residues. V lost 8 bases, J lost 8 bases, and 22 bases lay in between. Germline V CDR1 and CDR2: SGHAT, FQNNGV.

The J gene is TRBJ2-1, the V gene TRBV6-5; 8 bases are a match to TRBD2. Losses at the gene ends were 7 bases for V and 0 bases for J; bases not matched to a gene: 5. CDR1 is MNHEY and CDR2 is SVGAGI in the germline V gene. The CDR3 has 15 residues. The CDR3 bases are TGTGCCAGCAAACCACTAGCGGACTCCTACAATGAGCAGTTCTTC. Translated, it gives CASKPLADSYNEQFF.

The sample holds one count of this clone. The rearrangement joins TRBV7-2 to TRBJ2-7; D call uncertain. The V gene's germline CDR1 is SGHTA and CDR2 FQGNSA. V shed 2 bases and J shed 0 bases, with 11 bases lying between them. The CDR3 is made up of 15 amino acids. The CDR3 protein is CASSLNPQSSYEQYF. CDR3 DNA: TGTGCCAGCAGCTTAAATCCCCAGTCCTCCTACGAGCAGTACTTC.

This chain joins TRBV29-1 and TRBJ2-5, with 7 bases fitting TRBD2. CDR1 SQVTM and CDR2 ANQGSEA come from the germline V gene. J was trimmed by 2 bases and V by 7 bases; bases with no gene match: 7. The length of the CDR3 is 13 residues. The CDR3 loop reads CSGGSGGQETQYF. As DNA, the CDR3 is TGCAGCGGGGGATCGGGGGGTCAAGAGACCCAGTACTTC.

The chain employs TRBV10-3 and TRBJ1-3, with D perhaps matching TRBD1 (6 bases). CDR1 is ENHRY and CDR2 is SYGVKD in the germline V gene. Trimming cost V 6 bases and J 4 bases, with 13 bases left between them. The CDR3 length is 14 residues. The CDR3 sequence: CAISPGHGGNTIYF. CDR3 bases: TGTGCCATCAGCCCGGGACACGGAGGAAACACCATATATTTT.

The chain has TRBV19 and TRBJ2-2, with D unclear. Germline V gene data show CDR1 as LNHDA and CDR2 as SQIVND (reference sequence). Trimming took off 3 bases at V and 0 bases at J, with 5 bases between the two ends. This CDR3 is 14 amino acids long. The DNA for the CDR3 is TGTGCCAGTAGTATGGGCACGAACACCGGGGAGCTGTTTTTT. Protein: CASSMGTNTGELFF.

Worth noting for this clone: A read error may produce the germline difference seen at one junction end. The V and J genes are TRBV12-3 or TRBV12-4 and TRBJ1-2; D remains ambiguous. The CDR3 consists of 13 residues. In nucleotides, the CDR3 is TGTGCCAGTTCTAACCTGGTTAACGATGGCTACACCTTC. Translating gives CASSNLVNDGYTF.

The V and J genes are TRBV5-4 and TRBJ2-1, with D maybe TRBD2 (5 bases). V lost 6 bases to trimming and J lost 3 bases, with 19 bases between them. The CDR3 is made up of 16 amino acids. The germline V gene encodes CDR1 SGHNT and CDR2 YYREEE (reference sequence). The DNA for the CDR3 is TGTGCCAGCACCCTTGGAGGCGGGTCGGTCTACAATGAGCAGTTCTTC. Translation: CASTLGGGSVYNEQFF.

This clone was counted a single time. CDR3 residues: CAISGGRENEKLFF. The CDR3 DNA follows: TGTGCCATCAGTGGAGGCAGGGAAAATGAAAAACTGTTTTTT. The chain joins TRBV10-3 to TRBJ1-4, with D tentatively TRBD1 (5 bases). The CDR3 contains 14 residues. CDR1 ENHRY and CDR2 SYGVKD come from the germline V gene. V was cut by 4 bases and J by 5 bases, with 11 bases left in between.

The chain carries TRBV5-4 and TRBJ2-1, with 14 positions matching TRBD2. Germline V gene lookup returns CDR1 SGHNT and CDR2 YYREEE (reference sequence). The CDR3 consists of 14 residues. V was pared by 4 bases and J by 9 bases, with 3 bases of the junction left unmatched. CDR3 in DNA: TGTGCCAGCAGCAGGGGACTAGCGGGAGCTGAGCAGTTCTTC. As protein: CASSRGLAGAEQFF. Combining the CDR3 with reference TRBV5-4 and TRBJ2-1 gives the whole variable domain ETGVTQSPTHLIKTRGQQVTLRCSSQSGHNTVSWYQQALGQGPQFIFQYYREEENGRGNFPPRFSGLQFPNYSSELNVNALELDDSALYLCASSRGLAGAEQFFGPGTRLTVL.